This entry features one T cell receptor (beta chain) sequence. Its antigen is still unknown. This sample is part of a study of blood T cells in healthy people across ages. Study-wide points: While age rose, TCR beta diversity per million T cells dropped in a roughly linear way.

Through a sample-barcoded 5' primer and a J-beta primer mix, a second PCR was run for roughly 6 to 11 cycles. Each cDNA molecule was tagged by a template-switch adaptor with 12 random nucleotides. TCRdb processed the 5' RACE reads anew with MiXCR; each CDR3 protein has one entry. The sample shows under 800,000 distinct CDR3 sequences, roughly 47% of them seen only once. V lost 9 bases to trimming and J lost 3 bases; unmatched junction nucleotides: 10. This CDR3 contains 15 residues. Germline CDR1 is SGHTA and CDR2 is FQGTGA. The specimen sequenced was blood. The chain is built from TRBV7-3 and TRBJ2-2; 7 nucleotides align to TRBD1. The origin of this receptor is a woman aged 55-69 years in good health. In nucleotides, the CDR3 is TGTGCCAGGAGCAAATCACAGGGGTACACCGGGGAGCTGTTTTTT. Translated: CARSKSQGYTGELFF.